This passage covers 21 T cell receptor beta chains from one sample sequenced in a study of graft-versus-host responses after intestinal transplantation. No antigen is known for these receptors. Data came from immunoSEQ multiplex PCR; TCRdb stores just in-frame clones and leaves some out. Of roughly 90,000 clones detected, about 88% appear once; the ten largest clones hold more than 0.25%. The sequenced sample was unstimulated CD4+ T cells sorted from spleen or lymph node cells, obtained before transplant. The receptors shown here come from a human donor who was the organ donor for an intestinal transplant.

This chain connects TRBV19 to TRBJ1-2, with TRBD1 as a possible D gene (5 bases). Trimming cost V 8 bases and J 5 bases, with 9 bases left between them. The CDR3 has 11 residues. The germline V gene encodes CDR1 LNHDA and CDR2 SQIVND (reference sequence). CDR3 nucleotides: TGTGCCAGTCTGGGGCAATATGGCTACACCTTC. Translating gives CASLGQYGYTF.

The chain joins TRBV5-1 to TRBJ2-3; D uncertain. Trimming took off 1 base at V and 5 bases at J, with 8 bases between the two ends. The CDR3 consists of 13 residues. CDR1 is SGHRS, CDR2 YFSETQ, per germline. CDR3 sequence (DNA): TGCGCCAGCAGCTTGATCTTCGGAGATACGCAGTATTTT. Its protein is CASSLIFGDTQYF.

This sequence joins TRBV10-2 and TRBJ2-2; 9 positions agree with TRBD2. CDR1 is WSHSY and CDR2 is SAAADI in the germline V gene. V lost 2 bases to trimming and J lost 7 bases; unmatched junction nucleotides: 2. The CDR3 is 14 amino acids. The CDR3 region is CASSERAGGGELFF. CDR3 in DNA: TGCGCCAGCAGTGAGCGAGCGGGAGGCGGGGAGCTGTTTTTT.

This clone was seen a single time. The chain carries TRBV5-4 and TRBJ2-7; TRBD2 aligns across 16 bases. The V segment lost 4 bases and the J segment 2 bases; nucleotides outside the gene matches: 12. Germline CDR1 is SGHNT and CDR2 is YYREEE (reference sequence). This CDR3 region has 19 residues. The CDR3 is CASSASPGLAGGRTYEQYF. The CDR3 bases are TGTGCCAGCAGCGCGAGCCCGGGACTAGCGGGAGGGAGGACCTACGAGCAGTACTTC.

The chain carries TRBV2 and TRBJ1-5, with 8 bases fitting TRBD1. Germline-derived CDR1 and CDR2 are SNHLY and FYNNEI. The CDR3 is made up of 16 amino acids. V was clipped by 5 bases and J by 7 bases; unmatched bases: 13. CDR3 protein: CASSPRGQEVGQPQHF. The CDR3 bases are TGTGCCAGCAGTCCCCGGGGACAGGAAGTTGGGCAGCCCCAGCATTTT.

The genes are TRBV30 and TRBJ2-3; D unclear. Germline V lookup: CDR1 GTSNPN, CDR2 SVGIG (reference sequence). CDR3 length equals 12 residues. Trimming removed 3 bases from V and 6 bases from J, with 10 bases in between. The CDR3 protein is CAWSPAGDTQYF. The CDR3 DNA reads TGTGCCTGGAGCCCGGCCGGGGATACGCAGTATTTT.

The genes are TRBV5-1 and TRBJ2-3; TRBD2 agrees at 8 bases. J was trimmed by 5 bases and V by 4 bases; bases with no gene match: 6. The CDR3 runs 14 residues. Germline V lookup: CDR1 SGHRS, CDR2 YFSETQ. The CDR3 coding sequence is TGCGCCAGCAGCCTAGGACTAGCTATAGATACGCAGTATTTT. Its protein product is CASSLGLAIDTQYF.

The genes are TRBV5-6 and TRBJ2-2; 8 nucleotides match TRBD1. CDR1 is SGHDT and CDR2 is YYEEEE in the germline V gene. This CDR3 is built from 17 residues. The V and J ends lost 3 bases and 2 bases, in that order; junction bases with no gene match: 9. In DNA, the CDR3 is TGTGCCAGCAGCTCCTTGCGGGACAGGCACAACACCGGGGAGCTGTTTTTT. Protein product: CASSSLRDRHNTGELFF.

The chain recombines TRBV27 with TRBJ2-1; perhaps TRBD1 as D (5 bases). The CDR3 extends over 16 amino acids. V lost 3 bases and J 2 bases, leaving 14 bases between the germline ends. CDR1 and CDR2 (germline): MNHEY, SMNVEV (reference sequence). CDR3 sequence (DNA): TGTGCCAGCAGTTTTTCCGGCAGGGCGGCCTACAATGAGCAGTTCTTC. It is translated as CASSFSGRAAYNEQFF.

The rearrangement links TRBV19 to TRBJ1-2; possible D gene TRBD1, 5 bases. This CDR3 spans 16 amino acids. V shed 1 base and J shed 0 bases, with 12 bases lying between them. CDR1 is LNHDA and CDR2 is SQIVND in the germline V gene (reference sequence). The CDR3 region is CASSIVSRASNYGYTF. The CDR3 nucleotides are TGTGCCAGTAGTATAGTTTCCAGGGCGTCTAACTATGGCTACACCTTC.

The V gene is TRBV2, the J gene TRBJ2-3; 7 nucleotides align to TRBD2. This CDR3 has 18 residues. Trimming took 4 bases from V and 2 from J; bases not matched to a gene: 15. Per germline, CDR1 SNHLY and CDR2 FYNNEI. This CDR3 is CASSVKRWGEGPTDTQYF. The CDR3 DNA sequence: TGTGCCAGCAGTGTGAAGAGGTGGGGGGAGGGACCCACAGATACGCAGTATTTT.

The chain is built from TRBV7-2 and TRBJ2-1; 8 bases map to TRBD2. In germline, CDR1 is SGHTA, CDR2 FQGNSA. CDR3 size: 15 residues. J was trimmed by 7 bases and V by 5 bases; bases with no gene match: 10. CDR3 coding DNA: TGTGCCAGCAGCCCCGGGGGGGCTTTGGGGAATGAGCAGTTCTTC. The encoded protein is CASSPGGALGNEQFF.

The CDR3 nucleotides are TGTGCCAGCAGCTTAATCGCGGAAGTGCACCAGCCCCAGCATTTT. Protein product: CASSLIAEVHQPQHF. V usage is TRBV7-3 and J usage is TRBJ1-5, with D unclear. The CDR3 is 15 residues long. Looked up from germline, CDR1 is SGHTA and CDR2 is FQGTGA. V lost 1 base, J lost 7 bases, and 14 bases lay in between.

There are a few counts of this clone. The CDR3 DNA reads TGTGCCAGCAGACGAGACAGGGCGGGCGGCTACACCTTC. This gives the protein CASRRDRAGGYTF. The chain carries TRBV5-4 and TRBJ1-2, with 7 bases matching TRBD1. The V and J ends lost 5 bases and 8 bases, in that order; junction bases with no gene match: 9. The germline CDR1 and CDR2 sequences are SGHNT and YYREEE (reference sequence). The length of the CDR3 is 13 residues.

This sequence joins TRBV4-2 and TRBJ2-1; 9 positions match TRBD2. CDR3 length: 17 residues. Per the germline V gene, CDR1 is LGHNA and CDR2 is YNFKEQ. The J segment lost 7 bases and the V segment lost 0 bases, leaving 10 bases of the junction unmatched. The CDR3 is CASSQEGMRGGWNEQFF. In nucleotides, the CDR3 is TGTGCCAGCAGCCAAGAAGGGATGCGGGGGGGCTGGAATGAGCAGTTCTTC.

The chain uses TRBV19 and TRBJ1-2; D might be TRBD1 (6 bases). The V end was cut by 10 bases, the J end by 4 bases, with 22 bases between. Germline V CDR1 and CDR2: LNHDA, SQIVND (reference sequence). This CDR3 spans 15 amino acids. In DNA, the CDR3 is TGTGCCACCCAACGTCCGGGGGGCCCTGGCTATGGCTACACCTTC. Its translation: CATQRPGGPGYGYTF.

V is TRBV11-2 and J is TRBJ2-5; 12 nucleotides agree with TRBD2. Unmatched junction bases numbered 5, after V lost 1 base and J lost 2 bases. The CDR3 sequence is 17 residues long. The germline CDR1 and CDR2 sequences are SGHAT and FQNNGV. The CDR3 DNA sequence: TGTGCCAGCAGCTTAGGGGGGCTAGCGGGGGGGCAAGAGACCCAGTACTTC. Protein: CASSLGGLAGGQETQYF.

The chain joins TRBV28 to TRBJ2-3, with 7 bases fitting TRBD2. Germline V lookup: CDR1 MDHEN, CDR2 SYDVKM. The CDR3 runs to 14 residues. Trimming removed 2 bases from V and 8 bases from J; junction bases left unmatched: 7. As DNA, the CDR3 is TGTGCCAGCAGTTTACCCAGCGGGACCCCTACGCAGTATTTT. This translates into CASSLPSGTPTQYF.

The chain couples TRBV2 to TRBJ2-7; D not certain. The germline V gene has CDR1 SNHLY and CDR2 FYNNEI. The CDR3 sequence is 13 residues long. V dropped 8 bases and J dropped 2 bases, with 13 bases sitting between them. The DNA of the CDR3 is TGTGCCAGCCACGGCTTTACTACCTACGAGCAGTACTTC. Translated, it gives CASHGFTTYEQYF.

The chain recombines TRBV9 with TRBJ2-5, with D perhaps TRBD1 (6 bases). The CDR3 covers 14 residues. In germline, CDR1 is SGDLS, CDR2 YYNGEE. Trimming left V 0 bases short and J 7 bases short, with 13 bases between. The CDR3 sequence: CASSVVSGVGTQYF. The CDR3 DNA sequence: TGTGCCAGCAGCGTAGTGTCAGGGGTGGGGACCCAGTACTTC.

This clone was counted only a few times. The chain carries TRBV6-1 and TRBJ1-5; 8 bases fit TRBD1. The CDR3 is 15 residues long. Germline V gene lookup returns CDR1 MNHNS and CDR2 SASEGT. The ends lost 6 bases at V and 7 bases at J; junction bases unmatched: 11. CDR3 nucleotide sequence: TGTGCCAGCAGCTATTACAGGGGGAGGGGCCAGCCCCAGCATTTT. This codes for CASSYYRGRGQPQHF.